These T cell receptor beta chains were read from a single sample in a study of patients and donors after allogeneic stem cell transplantation. Using its own MiXCR run on the RT-PCR reads, TCRdb lists one record per CDR3 protein. This table holds roughly 180,000 distinct CDR3 sequences, roughly two fifths found once. Sequencing was carried out using blood, either unsorted or a sorted T cell fraction (not recorded which). The source of these receptors is a human donor who was either an allogeneic HSCT recipient or a stem cell or donor lymphocyte infusion donor (not recorded which). It is not recorded whose cells these are; they may come from a transplant donor. Each CDR3 is given with its conserved first and last residue. The order of the fields is D gene, J gene, clone size, V gene, CDR3 DNA, CDR3 protein. The D gene is left open where the match is weak. The size entry is marked missing in some rows and otherwise reads once, few, many or a size class.

>.|TRBJ2-1|.|TRBV5-5
TGTGCCAGCAGCTTCGACGACAATGAGCAGTTCTTC
CASSFDDNEQFF
>TRBD1|TRBJ1-1|few|TRBV27
TGTGCCAGCAGCCTGAATCCGACAGGGAGAACTGAAGCTTTCTTT
CASSLNPTGRTEAFF
>TRBD1|TRBJ1-6|few|TRBV9
TGTGCCAGCAGCGTAGGAGCAGGGGGTTCACCCCTCCACTTT
CASSVGAGGSPLHF
>.|TRBJ2-1|few|TRBV2
TGTGCCAGCACCCCAGAGGCGGCAAGCTCCTACAATGAGCAGTTCTTC
CASTPEAASSYNEQFF
>TRBD1|TRBJ1-6|.|TRBV7-9
TGTGCCAGCAGGCAGGCGACAGGGTTCCAATCACCCCTCCACTTT
CASRQATGFQSPLHF
>TRBD2|TRBJ2-2|.|TRBV5-1
TGCGCCAGCAGCTTGGTTGGCCCGACTAGCGGGCTCACCGGGGAGCTGTTTTTT
CASSLVGPTSGLTGELFF
>.|TRBJ1-5|.|TRBV12-3/TRBV12-4
TGTGCCAGCAGTTTGTCAAGGACGGGCAATCAGCCCCAGCATTTT
CASSLSRTGNQPQHF
>.|TRBJ2-1|.|TRBV12-3/TRBV12-4
TGTGCCTCCGGGACTCCCAATGAGCAGTTCTTC
CASGTPNEQFF
>.|TRBJ2-5|.|TRBV27
TGTGCCAGCAGTTTGAACCACGGATTAGGGGAGACCCAGTACTTC
CASSLNHGLGETQYF
>TRBD2|TRBJ2-5|.|TRBV6-2/TRBV6-3
TGTGCCAGCAGTGGACTAGCGGCTGTGGAGACCCAGTACTTC
CASSGLAAVETQYF
>TRBD2|TRBJ2-1|once|TRBV4-3
TGCGCCAGCAGCCAAGACCTAGCGGGAGGCGGCAATGAGCAGTTCTTC
CASSQDLAGGGNEQFF
>.|TRBJ1-1|few|TRBV9
TGTGCCAGCAGCGTAACCCCTACGGGCAGGGAGGGGACTGAAGCTTTCTTT
CASSVTPTGREGTEAFF
>.|TRBJ2-3|few|TRBV19
TGTGCCAGTACGGACTGGACAGATACGCAGTATTTT
CASTDWTDTQYF
>.|TRBJ2-4|.|TRBV2
TGTGCCAGCAGTCTCGACAGACCTCTAGCCAAAAACATTCAGTACTTC
CASSLDRPLAKNIQYF
>TRBD1|TRBJ2-7|.|TRBV6-5
TGTGCCAGCAGCCACCGGGACAGGGGTTTGTCCTACGAGCAGTACTTC
CASSHRDRGLSYEQYF
>TRBD1|TRBJ2-1|few|TRBV7-7
TGTGCTAGCAGCTTGGGACAGGGGGCTTATGGTGAGCAGTTCTTC
CASSLGQGAYGEQFF